This T cell receptor beta chain stems from a study of early T cells in non-severe SARS-CoV-2 infection. Study outcomes and limitations: The study's VDJdb matching favored anti-spike CD8 responses and missed private and CD4 specificities.

This clonotype was counted between two and nine times. What it binds is not known. The CDR3 totals 15 residues. Losses at the gene ends were 5 bases for V and 6 bases for J; bases not matched to a gene: 7. Germline V gives CDR1 GTSNPN, CDR2 SVGIG (reference sequence). Individually, cDNA molecules had unique molecular identifiers attached to them. TCRdb itself ran the 5' RACE reads through MiXCR, one entry per CDR3 protein. The table shows 100,000 or so distinct CDR3 sequences, with around 12% occurring only once. The V and J genes are TRBV30 and TRBJ2-1; TRBD2 matches at 13 bases. The TCR was taken from an adult who was a healthcare worker with PCR-confirmed SARS-CoV-2 infection or an uninfected control (not recorded which). Material for sequencing was whole blood. DNA of the CDR3: TGTGCCTGGGACCCGGGACTAGCGGGATTCAATGAGCAGTTCTTC. It specifies CAWDPGLAGFNEQFF.